These 14 T cell receptor beta chains originate from one sample sequenced in a study of blood T cell repertoires in COVID-19. TCRdb's copy holds only in-frame clones and misses some; the assay was immunoSEQ multiplex PCR. The sample contains some 70,000 clones, 65% to 80% of which appear only once. Sequences were obtained from peripheral blood. The receptors were sampled from a woman in her fifties or sixties with acute or convalescent COVID-19.

The genes are TRBV3-1 (or the pseudogene TRBV3-2) and TRBJ1-1, with D possibly TRBD1 on 5 matching bases. CDR1 is LGHDT, CDR2 YNNKEL, per germline (reference sequence). V lost 6 bases and J lost 2, with 10 bases in between. The CDR3 loop spans 13 amino acids. The CDR3 DNA is TGTGCCAGCAGTACAGGCCCTAACACTGAAGCTTTCTTT. Its translation is CASSTGPNTEAFF.

The V gene is TRBV6-2 or TRBV6-3, the J gene TRBJ2-2; D is undetermined. The CDR3 has 13 amino acids. Germline V CDR1 and CDR2: MNHEY, SVGEGT. V was clipped by 4 bases and J by 3 bases, with 6 bases between them. The DNA of the CDR3 is TGTGCCAGCAGTTTCACGGACACCGGGGAGCTGTTTTTT. Protein sequence: CASSFTDTGELFF.

V and J are TRBV2 and TRBJ1-6; D remains unclear. CDR3 length: 13 residues. Germline CDR1 is SNHLY and CDR2 is FYNNEI. Trimming took off 7 bases at V and 6 bases at J, with 10 bases between the two ends. The DNA for the CDR3 is TGTGCCAGCATTAGTTCGCTTAATTCACCCCTCCACTTT. It codes for CASISSLNSPLHF.

This clone showed up just once. The rearrangement links TRBV7-3 to TRBJ2-5; TRBD1 matches 7 bases. The germline gives CDR1 SGHTA, CDR2 FQGTGA. The trim removed 3 bases at V and 5 bases at J, leaving 3 bases unmatched. This CDR3 comprises 13 residues. Here the CDR3 DNA reads TGTGCCAGCAGCTTGACAGGGTGGGAGACCCAGTACTTC. Residues: CASSLTGWETQYF.

The chain combines TRBV6-5 with TRBJ1-2, with D hard to call. Germline V gene sequence: CDR1 MNHEY, CDR2 SVGAGI. This CDR3 has 12 residues. The V and J ends lost 6 bases and 8 bases respectively, with 13 bases between them. CDR3 DNA sequence: TGTGCCAGCAGCCTCACGCGCGGGGGCTACACCTTC. It specifies CASSLTRGGYTF.

The chain links TRBV7-8 to TRBJ1-2, with 10 bases fitting TRBD1. The CDR3 totals 17 residues. J was trimmed by 2 bases and V by 3 bases; bases with no gene match: 9. In germline, CDR1 is SGHVS, CDR2 FQNEAQ. The CDR3 loop is CASSFTGQGFGNYGYTF. The CDR3 nucleotides read TGTGCCAGCAGCTTTACGGGACAGGGGTTCGGGAACTATGGCTACACCTTC.

The rearrangement links TRBV5-1 to TRBJ1-4; 7 nucleotides align to TRBD1. The CDR3 sequence is 16 residues long. J gave up 5 bases and V 4 bases, and 11 bases lay outside the gene matches. Germline loops: CDR1 SGHRS, CDR2 YFSETQ. CDR3 residues: CASSRGGGLMNEKLFF. DNA for the CDR3: TGCGCCAGCAGCCGAGGAGGGGGCCTTATGAATGAAAAACTGTTTTTT.

V usage is TRBV10-3 and J usage is TRBJ1-1; 10 bases map to TRBD1. Germline CDR1 and CDR2: ENHRY and SYGVKD. The length of the CDR3 is 15 residues. J lost 0 bases, V lost 11 bases, and 9 bases had no gene match. The chain's CDR3 is CALIPGQGLNTEAFF. The CDR3, as DNA: TGTGCCCTAATACCGGGACAGGGGCTGAACACTGAAGCTTTCTTT.

This clone was found a few times. The chain uses TRBV10-3 and TRBJ2-7; D might be TRBD2 (6 bases). There are 14 residues in the CDR3. V lost 6 bases, J lost 2 bases, and 14 bases lay in between. Germline-derived CDR1 and CDR2 are ENHRY and SYGVKD. The CDR3 region has the DNA TGTGCCATCAGATCGCGGGGTCCTACCTACGAGCAGTACTTC. Translated: CAIRSRGPTYEQYF.

V usage is TRBV3-1 (or the pseudogene TRBV3-2) and J usage is TRBJ2-5; 11 bases match TRBD1. Unmatched junction bases numbered 12, after V lost 0 bases and J lost 3 bases. CDR1 and CDR2 from the germline V gene are LGHDT and YNNKEL (reference sequence). This CDR3 spans 19 amino acids. CDR3 sequence (DNA): TGTGCCAGCAGCCAAGACTTCAGTTGGTCGGGACAGGGGGAAGAGACCCAGTACTTC. It encodes CASSQDFSWSGQGEETQYF.

This clone was recorded a few times. The chain recombines TRBV3-1 (or the pseudogene TRBV3-2) with TRBJ2-2; 7 bases are a match to TRBD1. Unmatched junction bases numbered 7, after V lost 6 bases and J lost 6 bases. Germline CDR1 reads LGHDT; CDR2 reads YNNKEL (reference sequence). This CDR3 spans 14 amino acids. In DNA, the CDR3 is TGTGCCAGCAGGGATCAGGGGGACGCCGGGGAGCTGTTTTTT. This sequence encodes CASRDQGDAGELFF.

The rearrangement joins TRBV28 to TRBJ2-2; possible D gene TRBD2, 7 bases. This CDR3 spans 15 amino acids. The V and J ends lost 2 bases and 3 bases respectively, with 10 bases between them. Germline V gives CDR1 MDHEN, CDR2 SYDVKM. CDR3 sequence (DNA): TGTGCCAGCAGTTTAGGGGGGGCCGACACCGGGGAGCTGTTTTTT. It encodes CASSLGGADTGELFF.

The rearrangement uses TRBV5-1 and TRBJ2-3, with TRBD2 matching over 11 bases. Germline CDR1 SGHRS, CDR2 YFSETQ. V lost 2 bases, J lost 4 bases, and 3 bases stayed unmatched. The CDR3 runs 15 residues. CDR3 sequence reads: CASSFSGRAADTQYF. The CDR3 coding sequence is TGCGCCAGCAGCTTTAGCGGGAGGGCCGCAGATACGCAGTATTTT.

The chain joins TRBV5-1 to TRBJ2-3; 7 bases line up with TRBD2. The V segment lost 4 bases and the J segment 6 bases; nucleotides outside the gene matches: 8. The CDR3 runs 14 residues. Germline CDR1 is SGHRS and CDR2 is YFSETQ. CDR3 sequence reads: CASSLGLLGDTQYF. In nucleotides, the CDR3 is TGCGCCAGCAGCCTGGGACTACTCGGGGATACGCAGTATTTT.